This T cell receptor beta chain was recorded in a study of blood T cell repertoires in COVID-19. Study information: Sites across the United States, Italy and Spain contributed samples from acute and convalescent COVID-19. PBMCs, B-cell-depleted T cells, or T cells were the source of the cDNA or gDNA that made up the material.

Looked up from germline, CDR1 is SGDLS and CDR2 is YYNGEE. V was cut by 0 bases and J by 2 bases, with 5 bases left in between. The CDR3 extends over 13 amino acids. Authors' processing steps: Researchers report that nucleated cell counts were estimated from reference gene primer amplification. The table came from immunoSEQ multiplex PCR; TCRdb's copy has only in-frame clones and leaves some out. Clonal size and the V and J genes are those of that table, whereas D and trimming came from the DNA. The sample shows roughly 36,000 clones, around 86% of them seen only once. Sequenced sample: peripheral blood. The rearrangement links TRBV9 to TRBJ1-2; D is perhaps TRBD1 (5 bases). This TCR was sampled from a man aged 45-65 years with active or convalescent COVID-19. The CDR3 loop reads CASSVGQNYGYTF. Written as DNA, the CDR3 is TGTGCCAGCAGCGTAGGACAGAACTATGGCTACACCTTC.